These 14 T cell receptor beta chains originate from one sample sequenced in a study of shared clonotypes between healthy human individuals. Clones were sequenced by immunoSEQ multiplex PCR, and TCRdb holds only the in-frame ones, with some missing. Here the sample spans 1.6 million or so clones, approximately 96% being singletons. Sequencing input: naive CD4+ T cells sorted from blood. Described subset: CD45RA+ positively selected. The source is a man aged 25-45 years in good health.

The chain uses TRBV7-7 and TRBJ2-2, with D hard to call. The germline V gene encodes CDR1 SSHAT and CDR2 FNYEAQ (reference sequence). Trimming cost V 2 bases and J 2 bases, with 6 bases left between them. There are 14 residues in the CDR3. The CDR3 region is CASSLIPNTGELFF. CDR3 DNA sequence: TGTGCCAGCAGCTTAATTCCCAACACCGGGGAGCTGTTTTTT.

The chain recombines TRBV7-2 with TRBJ2-7; no reliable D call. V was cut by 2 bases and J by 6 bases, with 20 bases left in between. Germline CDR1 SGHTA, CDR2 FQGNSA. This CDR3 comprises 16 residues. CDR3 in DNA: TGTGCCAGCAGCTTAATAGATTCCACCGTTCTATTCGAGCAGTACTTC. This translates into CASSLIDSTVLFEQYF.

CDR3 amino acids: CASSLLPPPATDTQYF. The CDR3 DNA follows: TGTGCCAGCAGCCTTCTCCCTCCGCCAGCGACAGATACGCAGTATTTT. The chain links TRBV5-5 to TRBJ2-3; D gene uncertain. The CDR3 has 16 residues. V lost 4 bases and J 3 bases, leaving 18 bases between the germline ends. The germline V gene has CDR1 SGHKS and CDR2 YYEKEE (reference sequence).

The chain uses TRBV7-9 and TRBJ1-2, with 11 bases identical to TRBD1. The CDR3 sequence is 14 residues long. J lost 8 bases, V lost 5 bases, and 7 bases had no gene match. CDR1 and CDR2 (germline): SEHNR, FQNEAQ (reference sequence). In nucleotides, the CDR3 is TGTGCCAGCAGCCGTGGACAGGGGGCTCGAGGCTACACCTTC. Encoded protein: CASSRGQGARGYTF.

The chain links TRBV5-1 to TRBJ1-4, with D possibly being TRBD1 (5 bases). From germline, CDR1 is SGHRS and CDR2 YFSETQ. Trimming pared 0 bases from V and 5 bases from J, leaving 17 bases between. The CDR3 covers 17 residues. The CDR3 nucleotides are TGCGCCAGCAGCTTGGCGCGGTCGGGAGGGGCGAATGAAAAACTGTTTTTT. This gives the protein CASSLARSGGANEKLFF.

The chain couples TRBV5-1 to TRBJ2-1; D might be TRBD2 (6 bases). This CDR3 region has 14 residues. The germline CDR1 and CDR2 sequences are SGHRS and YFSETQ. V dropped 1 base and J dropped 3 bases, with 8 bases sitting between them. Here the CDR3 DNA reads TGCGCCAGCAGCTTGACGGGAGACTACAATGAGCAGTTCTTC. Its translation: CASSLTGDYNEQFF.

Comments on this clone: Different DNA sequences within this sample yield the same CDR3. The chain carries TRBV5-1 and TRBJ2-5; D may be TRBD1 or TRBD2 (6 bases each). CDR1 is SGHRS, CDR2 YFSETQ, per germline. The CDR3 spans 14 residues. V was cut by 4 bases and J by 4 bases, with 14 bases left in between. CDR3 in DNA: TGCGCCAGCAGCGTAGGGGGAGGTCGAGAGACCCAGTACTTC. Translated: CASSVGGGRETQYF.

In nucleotides, the CDR3 is TGTGCCACCAGCAGAGTCTGGACTAGCGGGAGGGCCCGGGGGGAGCAGTACTTC. It codes for CATSRVWTSGRARGEQYF. The chain joins TRBV15 to TRBJ2-7; TRBD2 aligns across 15 bases. After removal of 1 base from V and 7 bases from J, the junction contained 11 bases not matched to a gene. CDR1 is LNHNV and CDR2 is YYDKDF in the germline V gene (reference sequence). The CDR3 totals 18 residues.

This chain uses TRBV2 with TRBJ1-1; D ambiguous. The V and J ends lost 3 bases and 10 bases respectively, with 21 bases between them. The CDR3 contains 15 residues. CDR1 is SNHLY and CDR2 is FYNNEI in the germline V gene. CDR3 DNA sequence: TGTGCCAGCAGTGACGATCGACGGATACAGAGAGGAGCTTTCTTT. Protein sequence: CASSDDRRIQRGAFF.

The CDR3 spells CASSEELQGGRVSSVYEQFF. DNA of the CDR3: TGTGCCAGCAGTGAAGAACTGCAGGGAGGGCGGGTGTCGAGCGTTTATGAGCAGTTCTTC. The V call is TRBV6-1, the J call TRBJ2-1; 7 nucleotides line up with TRBD2. Unmatched junction bases numbered 23, after V lost 1 base and J lost 8 bases. The length of the CDR3 is 20 residues. CDR1 is MNHNS, CDR2 SASEGT, per germline.

This chain links TRBV6-5 with TRBJ1-1, with D perhaps matching TRBD1 (6 bases). Trimming cost V 8 bases and J 1 base, with 11 bases left between them. This CDR3 is built from 13 residues. The germline V gene has CDR1 MNHEY and CDR2 SVGAGI. The CDR3 loop is CASRGTTNTEAFF. The CDR3 coding sequence is TGTGCCAGCCGCGGGACAACGAACACTGAAGCTTTCTTT.

About this clone: The sample carries other DNA sequences with the same CDR3. The chain employs TRBV20-1 and TRBJ2-4, with D unresolved. Germline CDR1 and CDR2: DFQATT and SNEGSKA (reference sequence). The CDR3 covers 11 residues. Trimming pared 1 base from V and 7 bases from J, leaving 5 bases between. The CDR3 bases are TGCAGTGCTAGAGTTGGGAACATTCAGTACTTC. Translation: CSARVGNIQYF.

The rearrangement joins TRBV6-1 to TRBJ2-3; 8 bases agree with TRBD1. The germline V gene has CDR1 MNHNS and CDR2 SASEGT. J was trimmed by 0 bases and V by 5 bases; bases with no gene match: 1. CDR3 size: 14 residues. CDR3 region: CASSQGASTDTQYF. The DNA of the CDR3 is TGTGCCAGCAGTCAGGGGGCCAGCACAGATACGCAGTATTTT.

The J gene is TRBJ2-7, the V gene TRBV21-1; the table's D call, TRBD1, was not checked against the DNA. TRBV21-1 is given as a pseudogene. The CDR3 runs 15 residues. CDR3 bases: TGTGCCAGCAGTCCTTCCGGGACAAGTTCCCACGAGCAGTACTTC. This translates into CASSPSGTSSHEQYF.